The following is a T cell receptor beta chain sequence with its context. Its antigen is not known. Sequenced by immunoSEQ multiplex PCR; TCRdb stores in-frame clones only, minus some. The sample consists of about 110,000 clones, about 81% of them appearing once. This CDR3 contains 15 residues. The ends were cut back, 1 base at V and 5 bases at J, with 15 bases in the middle. Looked up from germline, CDR1 is GTSNPN and CDR2 is SVGIG (reference sequence). This sample stems from a study of T cell responses to AZD1222 COVID-19 vaccine. Across the study: Pooled in the analysis were second doses at about 4 or about 12 weeks. Study-wide results and caveats: Without day 14 samples, only post-peak T cell repertoires were studied.

Sequencing was performed on peripheral blood, taken on day 0 of AZD1222 vaccination. This rearrangement joins TRBV30 to TRBJ1-3, with a weak D call TRBD1 (6 bases). The sequence was obtained from an adult in good health. The CDR3 coding sequence is TGTGCCTGGAGTGGACCCGGGACAACTCGAAACACCATATATTTT. Amino acids: CAWSGPGTTRNTIYF.